This is a list of T cell receptor beta chains from one sample in a study of blood T cell repertoires in COVID-19. The repertoire was sequenced with immunoSEQ multiplex PCR; TCRdb's copy has only in-frame clones and lacks some. The sample lists about 100,000 clones; 80% were seen once. Sequences were obtained from peripheral blood. The receptors stem from a woman aged 70-85 years with acute or convalescent COVID-19. Each CDR3 is given with its conserved first and last residue.

v_gene | CDR3aa
TRBV19 | CASSITASGGGTDTQYF
TRBV7-2 | CASSSLDLYNEQFF
TRBV30 | CAWSVQGGTSYGYTF
TRBV5-4 | CASSLARQEQETQYF
TRBV30 | CASGRTNEKLFF
TRBV7-3 | CASRPGLAGDEQFF
TRBV9 | CASSATGGGNSPLHF
TRBV28 | CASSDRGVEAFF
TRBV29-1 | CSVASGTGANIQYF
TRBV6-6 | CASGPTGLLEAFF
TRBV7-2 | CASSLAPGQRNYGYTF
TRBV5-1 | CASSLGTPTSYGYTF
TRBV5-1 | CASSLEGLAGKSGDF
TRBV3-1/TRBV3-2 | CASSRDRGSGNTIYF
TRBV28 | CASNLAGADTQYF
TRBV7-2 | CASREGGSQKTQYF
TRBV5-1 | CASGSFGTEAFF
TRBV5-1 | CASSSDRRFGYTF
TRBV5-1 | CASSLEPSGGGETQYF
TRBV3-1/TRBV3-2 | CASSPGTGPGNTIYF
TRBV19 | CASSPRDRVNTGELFF
TRBV24-1 | CATSDYLRTGSRSALF
TRBV27 | CASSPYSILNTEAFF
TRBV7-2 | CASSLAHSGGSFHEQFF
TRBV2 | CARSAAPSIQETQYF
TRBV19 | CASSIMQGNYGYTF
TRBV2 | CASSVEFVGRGSQYF
TRBV28 | CASSNSKTNRVRAFF
TRBV9 | CASTSGHRDTEAFF
TRBV9 | CASSVVPSGGETQYF
TRBV27 | CASSLGHQYGSPLHF
TRBV7-2 | CASSLVGGFGGELFF
TRBV19 | CASSGRGTDTQYF
TRBV7-7 | CASSLAGGEETQYF
TRBV5-6 | CASSDPDRGPEAFF
TRBV10-3 | CAIGGGQEDTQYF
TRBV5-1 | CASSGGLSDGYTF
TRBV6-2/TRBV6-3 | CASSYAPGQVGAGQPQHF
TRBV7-3 | CASSPPGNYGYTF
TRBV10-3 | CAISDAPAGTGELFF
TRBV5-1 | CASSLQSGGTDTQYF
TRBV19 | CASSGWQEGQPQHF
TRBV5-1 | CASSMGQGAYNEQFF
TRBV30 | CAWSVGLAGAHNEQFF
TRBV7-9 | CASRGQGTNTEAFF
TRBV7-9 | CASSTGGGTDTQYF
TRBV2 | CASSGNGGADEQFF
TRBV5-6 | CASSSGDSGGQYF
TRBV6-1 | CASSEGSGNTGELFF
TRBV28 | CASSLGGLVGQPQHF